This TCR beta chain originates from a study of cytomegalovirus exposure and HLA in healthy donors. Whole-study findings and limits: Later analysis showed most CMV-associated TCR beta chains appearing HLA-restricted.

Germline V gives CDR1 SGHAT, CDR2 FQNNGV. The CDR3 length is 14 residues. Trimming at V came to 7 bases and at J to 3 bases, leaving 8 bases not matched to a gene. 60 Vbeta and 13 Jbeta primers were used in PCR. Assay: immunoSEQ multiplex PCR; the TCRdb copy retains only in-frame clones and omits some. The sample consists of about 180,000 clones, over 80% of them appearing once. Concerning this clone: Its antigen is undetermined.

Specimen: PBMCs. The chain has TRBV11-2 and TRBJ1-1; 7 bases agree with TRBD1. This receptor was taken from a girl aged 10-17 years in good health and CMV-seropositive. CDR3 in amino acids: CASTPSRGHTEAFF. In DNA, the CDR3 is TGTGCCAGCACCCCCTCGAGGGGGCACACTGAAGCTTTCTTT.